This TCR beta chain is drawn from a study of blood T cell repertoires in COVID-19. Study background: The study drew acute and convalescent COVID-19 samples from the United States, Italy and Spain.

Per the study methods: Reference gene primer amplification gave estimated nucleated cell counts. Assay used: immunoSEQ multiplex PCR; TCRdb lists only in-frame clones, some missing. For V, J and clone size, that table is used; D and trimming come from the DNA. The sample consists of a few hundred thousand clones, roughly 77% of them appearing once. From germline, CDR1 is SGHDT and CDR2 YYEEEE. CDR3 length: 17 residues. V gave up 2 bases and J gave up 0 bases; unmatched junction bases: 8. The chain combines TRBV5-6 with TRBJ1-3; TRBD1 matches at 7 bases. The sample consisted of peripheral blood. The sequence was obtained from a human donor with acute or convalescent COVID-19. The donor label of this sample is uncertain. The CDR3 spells CASSFRGGHISGNTIYF. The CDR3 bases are TGTGCCAGCAGCTTCCGAGGGGGCCATATCTCTGGAAACACCATATATTTT.